Detailed here is one TCR beta chain. The antigen this receptor binds is unknown. Per-nucleotide qualities are absent, and no much larger clonotype sits a single base away. Libraries were constructed by 5' RACE. The instrument was an Illumina HiSeq 2500. The second PCR ran for roughly 7 to 11 cycles and used a J-beta primer mix along with a sample-barcoded 5' primer. Each TCR beta cDNA molecule received a unique molecular identifier from a template-switch 5' adaptor carrying 12 random nucleotides. At least 2.5 million CDR3-containing paired-end reads were obtained from each sample. The Mint cDNA synthesis kit, primed by a TRBC-specific oligonucleotide, was used to synthesize first-strand cDNA from all RNA. Following uracil-DNA glycosylase treatment, all cDNA underwent a first 18-cycle PCR with the universal primers M1SS and BC2_uni_R. The paper's processing steps were these. For normalization, 1 million high-quality reads were randomly selected from each sample, with every read carrying a distinct molecular identifier. Instead of being binned into consensus sequences, reads with shared molecular identifiers were discarded. MiTCR, run with a Q25 quality threshold and the strictest error-elimination algorithm, handled CDR3 identification, clonotype clustering and error correction. A nonparametric unseen species model with Euler transformation was used to estimate a lower bound on total TCR beta diversity. TCRdb reprocessed the public reads (quality trimming at Q25 with fastp, clone calling with MiXCR) and kept in-frame beta chains. Records with the same CDR3 protein are collapsed into one entry carrying the most frequent genes and DNA. The V and J calls here are based on TCRdb, not the publication. The sample data list hundreds of thousands of distinct CDR3 sequences, and around half of these were observed just once. 41% of the sample lies in the top ten.

The record originates from a study of blood T cells in healthy people across ages (dated by TCRdb to between 2014 and 2016). For context, the study as a whole: Template switching captured roughly one uniquely barcoded TCR beta cDNA molecule per two T cells in model experiments. Age-related changes in TCR beta repertoire diversity were measured in the study by deep sequencing normalized with unique cDNA molecular identifiers. The donors were divided into four age groups: young (average about 16 years), middle-aged (approximately 41), aged (roughly 66) and long-lived (roughly 88). To avoid experimental bias, donors of different ages were spread randomly across the sequencing lanes. The study analyzed two additional independent replicas of 1 million unique cDNA reads from the same blood draw for two donors, one aged 18 to 30 and one aged 80 or older. What the work shows at the level of the full study, not this receptor alone: A strong correlation was found between observed TCR beta diversity and the percentage of naive T cells measured by flow cytometry. Bulk unsorted PBMC profiling prevented conclusive comparison of naive and antigen-experienced compartments. The long-lived group showed more naive CD4+ T cells, fewer expanded clones and increased TCR diversity than the aged group, suggesting age selection. Estimates of total diversity based on one million sequenced T cells were considered lower bounds and underestimates. The CMV infection status of donors was not known, potentially confounding age-related changes in expanded clonotypes. As age increased, observed TCR beta diversity per million T cells dropped in a roughly linear way, and a significant reduction was already evident by age 40.

The roughly 38 donors, aged about 6 to 95 years, were systemically healthy Caucasian individuals from Russia. Each donor gave roughly 9.5 milliliters of peripheral blood, collected into EDTA-treated Vacutainer tubes. Ficoll-Paque density-gradient centrifugation was used to isolate PBMCs, with at least 6.5 million obtained per sample. Trizol reagent was used to extract total RNA from the PBMCs, yielding at least 6 micrograms per sample. For every donor, an aliquot of PBMCs went through flow cytometry to measure the percentages of naive CD45RAhigh/CD27high T cells. Specimen: blood. The TCR was taken from a man older than 75 in good health.

The CDR3 amino acid sequence is: CASPQLAGEHEQYF. The sequenced DNA: TGTGCCAGCCCCCAGTTGGCAGGGGAGCACGAGCAGTACTTC. The sequence links TRBV28 to TRBJ2-7, with TRBD1 perhaps the D gene, on 6 matching bases. Taken from the germline V gene, the CDR1 and CDR2 loops are MDHEN and SYDVKM. Between the V and J ends, shortened by 8 bases and 5 bases respectively, the junction contains 19 bases. The CDR3 contains 14 residues, cysteine and phenylalanine counted. The retained sequence is limited to the CDR3, 42 bases, with the frame set at the first base.